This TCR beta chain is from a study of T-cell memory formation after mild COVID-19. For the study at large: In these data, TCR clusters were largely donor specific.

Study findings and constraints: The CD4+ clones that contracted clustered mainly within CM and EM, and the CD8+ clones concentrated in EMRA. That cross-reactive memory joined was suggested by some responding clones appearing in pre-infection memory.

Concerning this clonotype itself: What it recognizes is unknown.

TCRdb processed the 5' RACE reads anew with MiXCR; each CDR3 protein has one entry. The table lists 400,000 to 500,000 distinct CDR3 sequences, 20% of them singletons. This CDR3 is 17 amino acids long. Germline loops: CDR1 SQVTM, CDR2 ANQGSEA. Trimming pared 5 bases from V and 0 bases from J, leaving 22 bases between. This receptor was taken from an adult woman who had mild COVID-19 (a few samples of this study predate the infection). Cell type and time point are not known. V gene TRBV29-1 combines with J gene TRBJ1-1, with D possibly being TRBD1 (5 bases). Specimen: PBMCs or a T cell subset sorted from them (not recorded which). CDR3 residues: CSVLLTDWGLMNTEAFF. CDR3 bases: TGCAGCGTTTTGTTGACGGACTGGGGCCTAATGAACACTGAAGCTTTCTTT.